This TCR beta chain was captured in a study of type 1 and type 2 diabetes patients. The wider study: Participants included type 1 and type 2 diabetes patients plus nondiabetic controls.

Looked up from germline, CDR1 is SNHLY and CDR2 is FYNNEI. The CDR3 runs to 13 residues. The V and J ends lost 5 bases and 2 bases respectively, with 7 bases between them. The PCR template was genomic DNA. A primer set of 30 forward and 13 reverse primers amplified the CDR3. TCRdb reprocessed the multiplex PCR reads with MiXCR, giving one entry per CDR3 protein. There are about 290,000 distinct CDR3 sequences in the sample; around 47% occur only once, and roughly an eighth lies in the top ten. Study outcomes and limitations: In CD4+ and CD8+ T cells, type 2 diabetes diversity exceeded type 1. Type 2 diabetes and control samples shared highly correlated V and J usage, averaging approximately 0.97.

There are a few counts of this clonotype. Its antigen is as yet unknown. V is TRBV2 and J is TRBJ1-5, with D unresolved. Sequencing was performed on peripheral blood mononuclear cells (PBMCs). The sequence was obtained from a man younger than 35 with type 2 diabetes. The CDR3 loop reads CASSPWGNQPQHF. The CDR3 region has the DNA TGTGCCAGCAGTCCGTGGGGCAATCAGCCCCAGCATTTT. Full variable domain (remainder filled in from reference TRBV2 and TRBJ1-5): EPEVTQTPSHQVTQMGQEVILRCVPISNHLYFYWYRQILGQKVEFLVSFYNNEISEKSEIFDDQFSVERPDGSNFTLKIRSTKLEDSAMYFCASSPWGNQPQHFGDGTRLSIL.